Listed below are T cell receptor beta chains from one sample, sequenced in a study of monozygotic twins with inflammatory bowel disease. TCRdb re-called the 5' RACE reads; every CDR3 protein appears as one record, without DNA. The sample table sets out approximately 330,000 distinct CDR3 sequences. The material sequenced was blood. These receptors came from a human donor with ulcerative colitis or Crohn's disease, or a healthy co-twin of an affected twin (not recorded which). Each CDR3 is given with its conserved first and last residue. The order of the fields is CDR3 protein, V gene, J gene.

CDR3 protein: CASKGRDRNSPLHF; V gene: TRBV27; J gene: TRBJ1-6
CDR3 protein: CASSQVSNYYTEAFF; V gene: TRBV14; J gene: TRBJ1-1
CDR3 protein: CSVAKGGTNEKLFF; V gene: TRBV29-1; J gene: TRBJ1-4
CDR3 protein: CASSSGGAGETQYF; V gene: TRBV12-3/TRBV12-4; J gene: TRBJ2-5
CDR3 protein: CASSFGIPGGTQYF; V gene: TRBV7-2; J gene: TRBJ2-5
CDR3 protein: CASSLFRGSYNEQFF; V gene: TRBV5-5; J gene: TRBJ2-1
CDR3 protein: CSALLWTSGNEQFF; V gene: TRBV20-1; J gene: TRBJ2-1
CDR3 protein: CASSLSTGDTQYF; V gene: TRBV27; J gene: TRBJ2-3
CDR3 protein: CASSRTGGRNTEAFF; V gene: TRBV12-3/TRBV12-4; J gene: TRBJ1-1
CDR3 protein: CASRAGTAYGYTF; V gene: TRBV6-1; J gene: TRBJ1-2
CDR3 protein: CASSTTVTSSGANVLTF; V gene: TRBV12-3/TRBV12-4; J gene: TRBJ2-6
CDR3 protein: CASSRDRPGTGVRSYEQYF; V gene: TRBV18; J gene: TRBJ2-7
CDR3 protein: CASETTGMNTEAFF; V gene: TRBV28; J gene: TRBJ1-1
CDR3 protein: CASSPGGSGGQHNEQFF; V gene: TRBV5-1; J gene: TRBJ2-1
CDR3 protein: CASSDVLARVQYF; V gene: TRBV2; J gene: TRBJ2-4
CDR3 protein: CASSQVGGRSNQPQHF; V gene: TRBV4-2; J gene: TRBJ1-5
CDR3 protein: CASSLRQAADTQYF; V gene: TRBV12-3/TRBV12-4; J gene: TRBJ2-3
CDR3 protein: CASSLGQAGDTQYF; V gene: TRBV5-1; J gene: TRBJ2-3
CDR3 protein: CASSVTGSSYEQYF; V gene: TRBV9; J gene: TRBJ2-7
CDR3 protein: CASSLTGNNEQFF; V gene: TRBV27; J gene: TRBJ2-1
CDR3 protein: CAWRAYTTGVNSPLHF; V gene: TRBV30; J gene: TRBJ1-6
CDR3 protein: CASSQELGWNTGELFF; V gene: TRBV4-1; J gene: TRBJ2-2
CDR3 protein: CASSQRGGSYGYTF; V gene: TRBV4-3; J gene: TRBJ1-2
CDR3 protein: CSASREEYEQYF; V gene: TRBV20-1; J gene: TRBJ2-7
CDR3 protein: CASSLDRSTDTQYF; V gene: TRBV7-2; J gene: TRBJ2-3
CDR3 protein: CSARGPRQGVGTDTQYF; V gene: TRBV20-1; J gene: TRBJ2-3
CDR3 protein: CASSTNGDLSTDTQYF; V gene: TRBV5-1; J gene: TRBJ2-3
CDR3 protein: CASGLDKSTDTQYF; V gene: TRBV12-5; J gene: TRBJ2-3
CDR3 protein: CSAREAGAASGQYF; V gene: TRBV20-1; J gene: TRBJ2-3
CDR3 protein: CASSFILDSASSYNEQFF; V gene: TRBV11-1; J gene: TRBJ2-1
CDR3 protein: CSVEDSQRASYEQYF; V gene: TRBV29-1; J gene: TRBJ2-7
CDR3 protein: CAWSGIGGGRSLNEQFF; V gene: TRBV30; J gene: TRBJ2-1
CDR3 protein: CASSLPAGGSYEQYF; V gene: TRBV7-9; J gene: TRBJ2-7
CDR3 protein: CSARDPRGTDTQYF; V gene: TRBV20-1; J gene: TRBJ2-3
CDR3 protein: CASSFGNTGELFF; V gene: TRBV27; J gene: TRBJ2-2
CDR3 protein: CASSLIIIAGFFNEQFF; V gene: TRBV28; J gene: TRBJ2-1
CDR3 protein: CASSSPPGANVLTF; V gene: TRBV28; J gene: TRBJ2-6
CDR3 protein: CASSSGGRTDTQYF; V gene: TRBV28; J gene: TRBJ2-3
CDR3 protein: CASSLTGDSSYEQYF; V gene: TRBV5-1; J gene: TRBJ2-7
CDR3 protein: CASSDLGGAYEQYF; V gene: TRBV2; J gene: TRBJ2-7
CDR3 protein: CASMDRGRGNTEAFF; V gene: TRBV5-1; J gene: TRBJ1-1
CDR3 protein: CASSQMRGVSTDTQYF; V gene: TRBV11-3; J gene: TRBJ2-3
CDR3 protein: CASSLGAGSFYGYTF; V gene: TRBV7-2; J gene: TRBJ1-2
CDR3 protein: CASTRTITLSYNSPLHF; V gene: TRBV2; J gene: TRBJ1-6